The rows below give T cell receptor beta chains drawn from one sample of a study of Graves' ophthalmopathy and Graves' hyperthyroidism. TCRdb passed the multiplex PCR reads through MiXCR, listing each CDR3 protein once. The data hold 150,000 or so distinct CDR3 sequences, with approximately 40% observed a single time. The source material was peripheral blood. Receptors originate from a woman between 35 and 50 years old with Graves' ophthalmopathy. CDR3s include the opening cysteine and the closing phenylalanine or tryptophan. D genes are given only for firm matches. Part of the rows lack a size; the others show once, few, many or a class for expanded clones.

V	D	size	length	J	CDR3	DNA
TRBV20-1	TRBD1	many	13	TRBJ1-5	CSATSTGEGAQHF	TGCAGTGCTACTTCGACAGGGGAAGGGGCCCAGCATTTT
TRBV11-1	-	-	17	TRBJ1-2	CASSHKGGLGTSYGYTF	TGTGCCAGCAGCCACAAAGGGGGACTAGGGACCAGCTATGGCTACACCTTC
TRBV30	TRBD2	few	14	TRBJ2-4	CAWSPSGVRNIQYF	TGTGCCTGGAGTCCTAGCGGAGTACGGAACATTCAGTACTTC
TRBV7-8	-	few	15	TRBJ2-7	CASNLDSSSSYEQYF	TGTGCCAGCAACCTGGACTCTTCGAGCTCCTACGAGCAGTACTTC
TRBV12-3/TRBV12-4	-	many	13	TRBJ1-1	CASKRDMNTEAFF	TGTGCCAGCAAGAGAGATATGAACACTGAAGCTTTCTTT
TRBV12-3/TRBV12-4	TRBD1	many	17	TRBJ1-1	CASSFRRTGDGNTEAFF	TGTGCCAGCAGTTTTAGGAGGACAGGGGATGGGAACACTGAAGCTTTCTTT
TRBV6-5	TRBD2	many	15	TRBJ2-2	CASNGLAGGTGELFF	TGTGCCAGCAACGGACTAGCGGGGGGGACCGGGGAGCTGTTTTTT
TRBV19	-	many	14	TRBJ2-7	CAPPGTFIIYEQYF	TGTGCCCCCCCAGGGACATTCATCATATACGAGCAGTACTTC
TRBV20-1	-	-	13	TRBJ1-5	CSASRESNQPQHF	TGCAGTGCTAGTCGCGAGAGCAATCAGCCCCAGCATTTT
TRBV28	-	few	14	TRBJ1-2	CASRWGLSNYGYTF	TGTGCCAGTCGCTGGGGGCTATCTAACTATGGCTACACCTTC
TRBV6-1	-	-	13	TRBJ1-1	CASGRGEGTEAFF	TGTGCCAGCGGCAGAGGGGAGGGCACTGAAGCTTTCTTT
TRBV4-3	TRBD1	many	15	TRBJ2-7	CASSQDDRGSYEQYF	TGCGCCAGCAGCCAAGACGACAGGGGCTCCTACGAGCAGTACTTC
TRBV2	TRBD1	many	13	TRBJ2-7	CASSKGTVYEQYF	TGTGCCAGCAGTAAAGGGACAGTCTACGAGCAGTACTTC
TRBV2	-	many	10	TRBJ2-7	CASRAYEQYF	TGTGCCAGCAGGGCTTACGAGCAGTACTTC
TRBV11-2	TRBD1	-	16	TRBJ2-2	CASSPKDRGLVGELFF	TGTGCCAGCAGCCCAAAGGACAGGGGGCTGGTCGGGGAGCTGTTTTTT
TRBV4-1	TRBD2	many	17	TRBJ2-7	CASSQESTSGGAREQYF	TGCGCCAGCAGCCAAGAGTCAACTAGCGGGGGGGCCCGAGAGCAGTACTTC
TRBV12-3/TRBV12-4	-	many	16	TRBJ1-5	CASSFSRARGNQPQHF	TGTGCCAGCAGTTTTAGCAGGGCCCGGGGCAATCAGCCCCAGCATTTT
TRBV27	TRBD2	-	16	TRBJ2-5	CASSLIAGGLQETQYF	TGTGCCAGCAGTTTAATAGCGGGAGGCTTGCAAGAGACCCAGTACTTC
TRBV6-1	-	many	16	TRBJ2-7	CASSEEGGVTLNEQYF	TGTGCCAGCAGTGAAGAGGGGGGGGTTACCCTAAACGAGCAGTACTTC
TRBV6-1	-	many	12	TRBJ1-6	CASSDSRGVNHF	TGTGCCAGCAGTGACTCGAGAGGGGTTAACCACTTT
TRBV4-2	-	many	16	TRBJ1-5	CAGSLREGADNQPQHF	TGTGCCGGCAGCCTCCGCGAGGGCGCGGACAATCAGCCCCAGCATTTT
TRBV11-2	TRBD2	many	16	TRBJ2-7	CASSYTSGGSSYEQYF	TGTGCCAGCAGCTATACTAGCGGGGGGAGCTCCTACGAGCAGTACTTC
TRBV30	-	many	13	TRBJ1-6	CAWSVDHNSPLHF	TGTGCCTGGAGTGTTGACCACAATTCACCCCTCCACTTT
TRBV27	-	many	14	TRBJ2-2	CATSGVRETGELFF	TGTGCCACCTCAGGGGTTAGGGAGACCGGGGAGCTGTTTTTT
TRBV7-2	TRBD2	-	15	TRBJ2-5	CASSSGRGGIGTQYF	TGTGCCAGCAGCTCCGGACGGGGGGGGATTGGGACCCAGTACTTC
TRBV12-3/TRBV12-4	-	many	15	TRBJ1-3	CASSLGRLSGNTIYF	TGTGCCAGCAGTTTGGGACGGCTCTCTGGAAACACCATATATTTT
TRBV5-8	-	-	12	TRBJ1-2	CASSGESQGYTF	TGTGCCAGCAGCGGGGAATCTCAAGGCTACACCTTC
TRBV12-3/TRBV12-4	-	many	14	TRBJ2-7	CASSPTSFGYEQYF	TGTGCCAGCAGCCCCACTAGCTTCGGCTACGAGCAGTACTTC
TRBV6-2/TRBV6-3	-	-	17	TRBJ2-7	CASSYSSVAGISYEQYF	TGTGCCAGCAGTTACTCGAGCGTTGCGGGGATCTCCTACGAGCAGTACTTC
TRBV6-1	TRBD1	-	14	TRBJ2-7	CASSRRTGLREQYF	TGTGCCAGCAGTCGTCGGACAGGGCTCCGCGAGCAGTACTTC
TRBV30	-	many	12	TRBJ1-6	CAWSALASPLHF	TGTGCCTGGAGCGCTTTAGCGTCACCCCTCCACTTT
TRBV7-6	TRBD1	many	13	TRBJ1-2	CASSQGQAYGYTF	TGTGCCAGCAGCCAGGGACAGGCCTATGGCTACACCTTC
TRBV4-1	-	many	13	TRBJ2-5	CASSPDQQETQYF	TGCGCCAGCAGCCCAGACCAGCAAGAGACCCAGTACTTC
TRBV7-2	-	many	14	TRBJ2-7	CASSSGLNSYEQYF	TGTGCCAGCAGCTCGGGACTGAACTCCTACGAGCAGTACTTC
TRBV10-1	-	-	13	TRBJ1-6	CASNRGEGTPLHF	TGCGCCAGCAATCGAGGGGAAGGGACACCCCTCCACTTT
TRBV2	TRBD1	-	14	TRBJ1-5	CASSTGTGSQPQHF	TGTGCCAGCAGTACTGGGACAGGTAGTCAGCCCCAGCATTTT
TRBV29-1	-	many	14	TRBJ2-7	CSTEGGSNSYEQYF	TGCAGCACGGAAGGGGGGAGCAACTCCTACGAGCAGTACTTC
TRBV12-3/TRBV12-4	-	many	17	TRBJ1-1	CASSLRDRGPMNTEAFF	TGTGCCAGCAGTCTTCGGGACCGGGGGCCTATGAACACTGAAGCTTTCTTT
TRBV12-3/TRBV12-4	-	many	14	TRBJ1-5	CASSLGVSNQPQHF	TGTGCCAGCAGTTTGGGGGTGAGCAATCAGCCCCAGCATTTT
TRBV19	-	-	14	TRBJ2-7	CASSIVGRSYEQYF	TGTGCCAGTAGTATAGTGGGCCGGAGCTACGAGCAGTACTTC
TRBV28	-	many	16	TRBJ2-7	CASSRSHVASLLEQYF	TGTGCCAGCAGTCGGTCCCACGTGGCTAGCCTCCTGGAGCAGTACTTC